This T cell receptor (beta chain) was retrieved from a study of technical replicates of blood from several donors. Generated by immunoSEQ multiplex PCR, the TCRdb table keeps only in-frame clones and is missing some. The sample shows under 75,000 clones, 80% to 95% of them seen only once. There are 15 residues in the CDR3. From germline, CDR1 is SGHRS and CDR2 YFSETQ. Deletions cut 4 bases from V and 2 bases from J, with 15 bases between. The chain joins TRBV5-1 to TRBJ1-2; D is ambiguous. The receptor was isolated from a human donor in good health. Some clones in this sample may be carry-over from other donors' samples. The sequencing sample was made of PBMCs. In nucleotides, the CDR3 is TGCGCCAGCAGCGAGGGAGGCCAACAGAACTATGGCTACACCTTC. Protein sequence: CASSEGGQQNYGYTF.